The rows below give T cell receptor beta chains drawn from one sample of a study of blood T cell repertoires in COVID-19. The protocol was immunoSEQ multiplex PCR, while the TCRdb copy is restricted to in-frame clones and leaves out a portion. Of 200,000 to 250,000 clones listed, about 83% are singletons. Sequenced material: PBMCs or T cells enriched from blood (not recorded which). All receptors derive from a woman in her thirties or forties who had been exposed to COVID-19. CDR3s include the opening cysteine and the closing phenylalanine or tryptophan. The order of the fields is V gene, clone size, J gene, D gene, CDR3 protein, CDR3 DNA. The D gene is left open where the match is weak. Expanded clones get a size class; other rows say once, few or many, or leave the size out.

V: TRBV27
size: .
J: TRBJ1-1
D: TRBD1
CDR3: CASSTYRGLNTEAFF
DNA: TGTGCCAGCAGTACCTACAGGGGCCTGAACACTGAAGCTTTCTTT

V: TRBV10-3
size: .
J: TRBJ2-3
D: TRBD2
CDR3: CAISPHSGGLDTDTQYF
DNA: TGTGCCATCAGTCCCCATAGCGGGGGGCTAGACACAGATACGCAGTATTTT

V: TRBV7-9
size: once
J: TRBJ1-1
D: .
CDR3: CASSPRTRLSNTEAFF
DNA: TGTGCCAGCAGCCCTCGTACGCGCCTATCCAACACTGAAGCTTTCTTT

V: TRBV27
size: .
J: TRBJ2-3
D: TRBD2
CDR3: CASRTIRLAGGTDTQYF
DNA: TGTGCCAGCAGAACGATAAGACTAGCGGGGGGCACAGATACGCAGTATTTT

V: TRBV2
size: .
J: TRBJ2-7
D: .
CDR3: CASSDGGEQYF
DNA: TGTGCCAGCAGTGACGGGGGCGAGCAGTACTTC

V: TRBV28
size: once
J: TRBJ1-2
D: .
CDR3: CASSLGGNGYTF
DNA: TGTGCCAGCAGTTTAGGGGGGAATGGCTACACCTTC

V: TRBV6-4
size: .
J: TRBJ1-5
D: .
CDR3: CASSDSKGHSNQPQHF
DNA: TGTGCCAGCAGTGACTCGAAGGGGCACAGCAATCAGCCCCAGCATTTT

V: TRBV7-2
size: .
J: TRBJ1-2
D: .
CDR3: CASSLALGGNYGYTF
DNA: TGTGCCAGCAGCTTAGCGTTAGGGGGAAACTATGGCTACACCTTC

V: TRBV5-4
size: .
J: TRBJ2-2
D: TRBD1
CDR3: CASSFQGAAGELFF
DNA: TGTGCCAGCAGCTTTCAGGGGGCCGCCGGGGAGCTGTTTTTT

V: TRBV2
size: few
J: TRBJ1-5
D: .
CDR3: CASSEWGVGNQPQHF
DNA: TGTGCCAGCAGTGAGTGGGGGGTTGGTAATCAGCCCCAGCATTTT

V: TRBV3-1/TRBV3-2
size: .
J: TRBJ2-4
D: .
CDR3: CASSQRGAENIQYF
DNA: TGTGCCAGCAGCCAACGGGGGGCAGAAAACATTCAGTACTTC

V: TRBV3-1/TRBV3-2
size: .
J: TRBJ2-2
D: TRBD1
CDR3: CASSKRQGNTGELFF
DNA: TGTGCCAGCAGCAAAAGACAGGGGAACACCGGGGAGCTGTTTTTT

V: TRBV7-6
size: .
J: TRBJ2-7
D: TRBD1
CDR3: CASSSTRGQEHYEQYF
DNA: TGTGCCAGCAGCTCAACTCGGGGACAGGAGCACTACGAGCAGTACTTC

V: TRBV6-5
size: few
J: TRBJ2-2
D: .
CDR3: CASSLRSGELFF
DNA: TGTGCCAGCAGTCTCCGGTCCGGGGAGCTGTTTTTT

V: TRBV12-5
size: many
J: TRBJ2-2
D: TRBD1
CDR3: CASGADRGTGELFF
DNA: TGTGCTAGTGGTGCGGACAGGGGCACCGGGGAGCTGTTTTTT

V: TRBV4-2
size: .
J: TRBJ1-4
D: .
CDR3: CASSQDSGATNEKLFF
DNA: TGTGCCAGCAGCCAAGATTCGGGAGCAACTAATGAAAAACTGTTTTTT

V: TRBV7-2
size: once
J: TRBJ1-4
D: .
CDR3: CASSLATGRNEKLFF
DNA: TGTGCCAGCAGCTTAGCGACAGGCCGTAATGAAAAACTGTTTTTT

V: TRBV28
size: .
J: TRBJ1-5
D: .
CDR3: CASSLRDRPQHF
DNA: TGTGCCAGCAGTCTCCGAGACAGGCCCCAGCATTTT

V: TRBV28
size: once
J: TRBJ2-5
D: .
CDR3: CASSSGTPRTQYF
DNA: TGTGCCAGCAGTTCCGGGACACCCAGGACCCAGTACTTC

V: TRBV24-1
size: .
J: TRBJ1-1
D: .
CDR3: CATRRRHQGTEAFF
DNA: TGTGCCACCCGCCGGAGACACCAGGGGACTGAAGCTTTCTTT

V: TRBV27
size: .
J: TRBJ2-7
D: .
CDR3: CASSLVMGTQTYEQYF
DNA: TGTGCCAGCAGTTTAGTGATGGGGACTCAGACCTACGAGCAGTACTTC

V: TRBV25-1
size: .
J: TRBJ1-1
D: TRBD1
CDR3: CASSYRQGGTEAFF
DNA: TGTGCCAGCAGCTACCGACAGGGGGGAACTGAAGCTTTCTTT

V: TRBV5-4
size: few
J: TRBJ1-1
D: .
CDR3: CASRPDLAALNTEAFF
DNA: TGTGCCAGCAGACCCGATTTAGCAGCCCTGAACACTGAAGCTTTCTTT

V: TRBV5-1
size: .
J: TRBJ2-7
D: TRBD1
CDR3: CASSSRTGEQYF
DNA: TGCGCCAGCAGCTCTCGGACAGGCGAGCAGTACTTC

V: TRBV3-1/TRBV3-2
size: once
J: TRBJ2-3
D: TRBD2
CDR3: CASSLVGRGGQYF
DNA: TGTGCCAGCAGCTTGGTCGGTCGGGGGGGGCAGTATTTT

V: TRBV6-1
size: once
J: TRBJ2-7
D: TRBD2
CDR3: CASSGTSGGTSYEQYF
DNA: TGTGCCAGCAGTGGGACTAGCGGGGGGACCTCCTACGAGCAGTACTTC

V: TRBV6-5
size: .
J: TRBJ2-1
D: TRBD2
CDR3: CATERGDEQFF
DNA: TGTGCCACCGAACGGGGGGATGAGCAGTTCTTC

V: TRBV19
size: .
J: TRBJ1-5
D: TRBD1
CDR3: CASGTGSHSNQPQHF
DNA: TGTGCCAGCGGGACAGGGTCTCATAGCAATCAGCCCCAGCATTTT

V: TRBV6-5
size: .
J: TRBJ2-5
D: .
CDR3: CASSYSGGAGETQYF
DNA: TGTGCCAGCAGTTACTCGGGGGGGGCCGGGGAGACCCAGTACTTC

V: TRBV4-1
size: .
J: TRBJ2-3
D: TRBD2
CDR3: CASSGGGWRTDTQYF
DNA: TGCGCCAGCAGCGGCGGGGGGTGGAGGACAGATACGCAGTATTTT

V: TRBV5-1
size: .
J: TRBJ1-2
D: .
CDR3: CASSQINGDYGYTF
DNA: TGCGCCAGCAGCCAAATAAACGGGGACTATGGCTACACCTTC

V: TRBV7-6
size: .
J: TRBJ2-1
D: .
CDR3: CASSSRAGASYNEQFF
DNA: TGTGCCAGCAGCTCCAGAGCGGGTGCTTCCTACAATGAGCAGTTCTTC

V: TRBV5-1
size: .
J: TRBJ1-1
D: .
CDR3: CASSQHRDGGTEAFF
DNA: TGCGCCAGCAGCCAGCACAGGGATGGGGGTACTGAAGCTTTCTTT

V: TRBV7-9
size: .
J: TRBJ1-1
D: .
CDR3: CASSLAQFPVQEAFF
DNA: TGTGCCAGCAGCTTAGCGCAATTTCCGGTACAGGAAGCTTTCTTT

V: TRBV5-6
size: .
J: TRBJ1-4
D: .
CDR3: CASSLVGGEDEKLFF
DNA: TGTGCCAGCAGCTTGGTGGGGGGTGAGGATGAAAAACTGTTTTTT

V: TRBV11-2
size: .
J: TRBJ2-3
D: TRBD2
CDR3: CASSSGTSGGGDTQYF
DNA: TGTGCCAGCAGCTCTGGGACTAGCGGGGGAGGGGATACGCAGTATTTT

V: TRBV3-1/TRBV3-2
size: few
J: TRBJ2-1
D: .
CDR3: CASSLTANEQFF
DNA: TGTGCCAGCAGCCTTACAGCCAATGAGCAGTTCTTC

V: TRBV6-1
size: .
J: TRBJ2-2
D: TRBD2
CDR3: CASSEVAGGTGELFF
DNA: TGTGCCAGCAGTGAAGTAGCCGGGGGGACCGGGGAGCTGTTTTTT

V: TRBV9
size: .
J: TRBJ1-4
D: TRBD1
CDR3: CASSAQGGLSATNEKLFF
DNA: TGTGCCAGCAGCGCTCAGGGGGGCCTCTCTGCAACTAATGAAAAACTGTTTTTT

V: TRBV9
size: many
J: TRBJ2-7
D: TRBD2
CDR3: CASSFDGTSGGREQYF
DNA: TGTGCCAGCAGCTTCGATGGGACTAGCGGGGGTAGGGAGCAGTACTTC

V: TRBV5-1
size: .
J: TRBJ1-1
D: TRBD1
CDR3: CASSSRPTGNLMNTEAFF
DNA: TGCGCCAGCAGCTCGCGACCGACAGGGAACCTCATGAACACTGAAGCTTTCTTT

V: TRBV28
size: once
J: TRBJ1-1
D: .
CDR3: CASSLAVGEAFF
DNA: TGTGCCAGCAGTTTAGCGGTGGGTGAAGCTTTCTTT